This passage covers 30 T cell receptor beta chains from one sample sequenced in a study of T-cell memory formation after mild COVID-19. In TCRdb, the 5' RACE reads were re-called with MiXCR into one record per CDR3 protein. The sample consists of 450,000 to 700,000 distinct CDR3 sequences, more than 15% of them appearing once. Sequencing used PBMCs or a T cell subset sorted from them (not recorded which). These TCRs come from an adult woman who had mild COVID-19 (a few samples of this study predate the infection). Cell type and time point are not known.

V is TRBV5-1 and J is TRBJ2-5, with 9 bases fitting TRBD2. V shed 4 bases and J 2 bases; nucleotides not matched to a gene: 3. The CDR3 length is 14 residues. CDR1 is SGHRS, CDR2 YFSETQ, per germline. CDR3 bases: TGCGCCAGCAGCCGACTAGCGGATCAAGAGACCCAGTACTTC. As protein: CASSRLADQETQYF.

This clonotype was seen more than once but under ten times. The V call is TRBV27, the J call TRBJ2-7, with 9 bases fitting TRBD1. This CDR3 is built from 16 residues. The germline CDR1 and CDR2 sequences are MNHEY and SMNVEV (reference sequence). Unmatched junction bases numbered 12, after V lost 5 bases and J lost 4 bases. Here the CDR3 DNA reads TGTGCCAGCAGTCCGTGGGACAGGGAAGACCCTTACGAGCAGTACTTC. It codes for CASSPWDREDPYEQYF.

The rearrangement uses TRBV11-2 and TRBJ2-2; 10 positions agree with TRBD2. After removal of 5 bases from V and 5 bases from J, the junction contained 5 bases not matched to a gene. The CDR3 covers 15 residues. CDR1 SGHAT and CDR2 FQNNGV come from the germline V gene. The CDR3 bases are TGTGCCAGCAGCGGGCGGACTAGCGGTACCGGGGAGCTGTTTTTT. It yields the protein CASSGRTSGTGELFF.

The V and J genes are TRBV27 and TRBJ1-1, with a weak D call TRBD1 (5 bases). The germline V gene has CDR1 MNHEY and CDR2 SMNVEV (reference sequence). V dropped 3 bases and J dropped 9 bases, with 14 bases sitting between them. The CDR3 covers 13 residues. The CDR3 DNA reads as TGTGCCAGCAGTTTGAGCGGGACCCGGCAAGCTTTCTTT. As protein: CASSLSGTRQAFF.

This clonotype appeared a few times. The chain links TRBV20-1 to TRBJ2-1; D gene unclear. This CDR3 has 16 residues. Trimming stripped 6 bases from V and 2 bases from J, with 20 bases between. Germline V CDR1 and CDR2: DFQATT, SNEGSKA (reference sequence). The CDR3 loop is CSAIQEGSTTYNEQFF. The CDR3 DNA follows: TGCAGTGCCATCCAAGAAGGTAGCACAACCTACAATGAGCAGTTCTTC.

This chain links TRBV12-3 or TRBV12-4 with TRBJ2-7, with D unresolved. The CDR3 extends over 12 amino acids. The ends were cut back, 8 bases at V and 2 bases at J, with 10 bases in the middle. This CDR3 reads CASGQDTYEQYF. CDR3 DNA: TGTGCCAGCGGGCAGGATACCTACGAGCAGTACTTC.

The chain combines TRBV7-3 with TRBJ2-7; no definite D call. The CDR3 loop spans 16 amino acids. Trimming removed 5 bases at V and 2 bases at J, with 19 bases between. The germline CDR1 and CDR2 sequences are SGHTA and FQGTGA. The CDR3 sequence is CASSRQRTSGTYEQYF. The CDR3 nucleotides are TGTGCCAGCAGCCGCCAGAGAACCAGTGGGACCTACGAGCAGTACTTC.

This clonotype was seen a few times. V and J are TRBV7-9 and TRBJ2-7; D could derive from TRBD1 or TRBD2 (5 bases each). CDR1 SEHNR and CDR2 FQNEAQ come from the germline V gene (reference sequence). The CDR3 consists of 16 residues. Trimming took 4 bases from V and 3 from J, leaving 19 bases between them. The CDR3: CASSSRGGPLGYEQYF. The CDR3 DNA follows: TGTGCCAGCAGCTCACGGGGCGGCCCCTTGGGCTACGAGCAGTACTTC.

The chain is built from TRBV19 and TRBJ1-4, with D possibly TRBD1 on 5 matching bases. Germline values: CDR1 LNHDA, CDR2 SQIVND (reference sequence). This CDR3 spans 12 amino acids. The V and J ends lost 5 bases and 8 bases respectively, with 9 bases between them. The CDR3 DNA reads TGTGCCAGTAGTGGGACCCCAGAAAAACTGTTTTTT. Translated, it gives CASSGTPEKLFF.

This clonotype was counted only a few times. The chain couples TRBV30 to TRBJ1-1, with 9 bases matching TRBD1. This CDR3 spans 15 amino acids. Per germline, CDR1 GTSNPN and CDR2 SVGIG (reference sequence). J was trimmed by 5 bases and V by 0 bases; bases with no gene match: 7. CDR3 sequence (DNA): TGTGCCTGGAGTGTTCCGGGACAGGGAAAAACTGAAGCTTTCTTT. This gives the protein CAWSVPGQGKTEAFF.

This chain links TRBV5-6 with TRBJ2-2, with D perhaps TRBD2 (5 bases). The CDR3 runs to 12 residues. V lost 9 bases and J 4 bases, leaving 10 bases between the germline ends. Germline CDR1 is SGHDT and CDR2 is YYEEEE. The CDR3 here is CATSGFTGELFF. The CDR3 nucleotides read TGTGCCACCTCGGGATTCACCGGGGAGCTGTTTTTT. Based on the CDR3 plus reference TRBV5-6 and TRBJ2-2, the full variable domain is DAGVTQSPTHLIKTRGQQVTLRCSPKSGHDTVSWYQQALGQGPQFIFQYYEEEERQRGNFPDRFSGHQFPNYSSELNVNALLLGDSALYLCATSGFTGELFFGEGSRLTVL.

This sequence joins TRBV24-1 and TRBJ2-5; 8 nucleotides line up with TRBD1. The V segment lost 4 bases and the J segment 2 bases; nucleotides outside the gene matches: 14. Per germline, CDR1 KGHDR and CDR2 SFDVKD. CDR3 length: 18 amino acids. The CDR3 sequence is CATSEVAGGLNPQETQYF. CDR3 bases: TGTGCCACCAGTGAGGTGGCAGGGGGCCTTAACCCTCAAGAGACCCAGTACTTC.

This clonotype was counted ten times or more. The V gene is TRBV6-5, the J gene TRBJ2-6, with TRBD1 as a possible D gene (5 bases). V was clipped by 2 bases and J by 4 bases, with 12 bases between them. CDR3 length: 16 residues. Germline V gene sequence: CDR1 MNHEY, CDR2 SVGAGI. This chain's CDR3 is CASSYTAGHGANVLTF. As DNA, the CDR3 is TGTGCCAGCAGTTACACGGCAGGGCACGGGGCCAACGTCCTGACTTTC.

This clonotype appeared a single time. The rearrangement links TRBV20-1 to TRBJ2-1, with D possibly being TRBD1 (5 bases). The V and J ends lost 5 bases and 8 bases respectively, with 10 bases between them. Germline V CDR1 and CDR2: DFQATT, SNEGSKA (reference sequence). This CDR3 has 11 residues. The DNA of the CDR3 is TGCAGTGCTCCAAGGGGCCATGAGCAGTTCTTC. Its translation is CSAPRGHEQFF.

The sample holds many counts of this clonotype. This chain connects TRBV29-1 to TRBJ2-5, with 9 bases that match TRBD2. Germline CDR1 is SQVTM and CDR2 is ANQGSEA. The CDR3 is 16 residues long. Trimming took 0 bases from V and 4 from J; bases not matched to a gene: 9. The CDR3 is CSVEDLAGGPPETQYF. In nucleotides, the CDR3 is TGCAGCGTTGAAGACCTGGCGGGGGGGCCCCCAGAGACCCAGTACTTC.

CDR3: CASSQDYATGPGGANVLTF. CDR3 DNA sequence: TGTGCCAGCAGCCAAGATTATGCGACAGGGCCCGGCGGGGCCAACGTCCTGACTTTC. This sequence joins TRBV3-1 and TRBJ2-6; 7 nucleotides align to TRBD1. CDR1 and CDR2 (germline): LGHDT, YNNKEL (reference sequence). The CDR3 is 19 amino acids. The V gene end was trimmed by 0 bases and the J gene end by 4 bases; junction bases not matched to a gene: 12.

This chain joins TRBV7-9 and TRBJ2-1; 7 nucleotides line up with TRBD1. Germline CDR1 is SEHNR and CDR2 is FQNEAQ (reference sequence). CDR3 size: 16 residues. V shed 4 bases, J shed 8 bases, and the junction held 14 bases outside the gene matches. CDR3 bases: TGTGCCAGCAGCTCGAACAGGGGATTAGGCTTCGATGAGCAGTTCTTC. Amino acids: CASSSNRGLGFDEQFF.

The chain combines TRBV7-2 with TRBJ2-1; TRBD1 or TRBD2 may be the D gene (5 bases each). Germline loops: CDR1 SGHTA, CDR2 FQGNSA. The CDR3 has 16 residues. With 7 bases removed from V and 6 bases from J, the gap between germline ends came to 22 bases. In DNA form, the CDR3 reads TGTGCCAGCATCCCGCCCCGGGGCCCGCGGGTCAATGAGCAGTTCTTC. It is translated as CASIPPRGPRVNEQFF.

The count of this clonotype is one. The chain has TRBV6-2 or TRBV6-3 and TRBJ2-1; 10 bases line up with TRBD2. J lost 0 bases, V lost 7 bases, and 9 bases had no gene match. CDR1 is MNHEY, CDR2 SVGEGT, per germline. CDR3 length: 17 residues. The DNA for the CDR3 is TGTGCCAGCATCCCGCTAGCGGGAGAGAGCTCCTACAATGAGCAGTTCTTC. Its translation is CASIPLAGESSYNEQFF.

The chain carries TRBV7-3 and TRBJ2-1; 10 bases match TRBD2. V gave up 5 bases and J gave up 5 bases; unmatched junction bases: 12. The CDR3 spans 17 residues. CDR1 and CDR2 from the germline V gene are SGHTA and FQGTGA. CDR3: CASSPWGELAGNNEQFF. For the CDR3, the DNA is TGTGCCAGCAGCCCATGGGGGGAACTAGCGGGAAACAATGAGCAGTTCTTC.

This clonotype came up a few times. The CDR3 reads CAISELRGGPLTDTQYF. The CDR3 DNA reads TGTGCCATCAGTGAGCTTCGCGGGGGCCCCTTAACAGATACGCAGTATTTT. This chain connects TRBV10-3 to TRBJ2-3, with a possible D match to TRBD2 (7 bases). The V gene's germline CDR1 is ENHRY and CDR2 SYGVKD. V gave up 2 bases and J gave up 3 bases, with 18 bases separating them. This CDR3 spans 17 amino acids.

This rearrangement joins TRBV11-3 to TRBJ1-1; no clear D gene. V lost 4 bases and J lost 3, with 12 bases in between. Germline V gene data show CDR1 as SGHNT and CDR2 as YENEEA. The CDR3 runs 14 residues. This CDR3 reads CASSSYGVDTEAFF. For the CDR3, the DNA is TGTGCCAGCAGCTCGTACGGGGTGGACACTGAAGCTTTCTTT.

The chain recombines TRBV30 with TRBJ1-4; a weak D match, TRBD1 (6 bases). The CDR3 consists of 13 residues. The germline V gene has CDR1 GTSNPN and CDR2 SVGIG (reference sequence). Trimming stripped 2 bases from V and 5 bases from J, with 9 bases between. The CDR3 reads CAWSTGINEKLFF. CDR3 sequence (DNA): TGTGCCTGGAGTACAGGGATAAATGAAAAACTGTTTTTT.

This rearrangement joins TRBV21-1 to TRBJ2-1; the listed D gene, TRBD2, was not tested against the DNA. TRBV21-1 corresponds to a pseudogene. The CDR3 sequence is 17 residues long. The DNA of the CDR3 is TGTGCCAGCAGCCCTATGGCGGTAGCGGGCGCGCTCTGTGAGCAGTTCTTC. Protein: CASSPMAVAGALCEQFF.

The J gene is TRBJ2-2, the V gene TRBV4-1; no clear D gene. CDR1 and CDR2 (germline): MGHRA, YSYEKL. Trimming left V 1 base short and J 8 bases short, with 14 bases between. CDR3 size: 15 residues. The CDR3 DNA reads TGCGCCAGCAGCCAAGTCTGGCAGGCACCAGGGGAGCTGTTTTTT. Translation gives CASSQVWQAPGELFF.

J is TRBJ2-3 and V is TRBV5-1; D may correspond to TRBD1 or TRBD2 (5 bases each). V was shortened by 1 base and J by 2 bases, with 8 bases between the two germline ends. Germline lookup yields CDR1 SGHRS and CDR2 YFSETQ. This CDR3 has 14 residues. CDR3: CASSLRGPTDTQYF. The CDR3 DNA reads as TGCGCCAGCAGCTTGCGGGGACCCACAGATACGCAGTATTTT.

This clonotype was recorded a few times. The V and J genes are TRBV11-3 and TRBJ2-5, with D maybe TRBD2 (5 bases). The CDR3 spans 14 residues. Germline V CDR1 and CDR2: SGHNT, YENEEA. With 1 base removed from V and 4 bases from J, the gap between germline ends came to 10 bases. CDR3 sequence (DNA): TGTGCCAGCAGCTTAGTGGGGAGAAGAGAGACCCAGTACTTC. It specifies CASSLVGRRETQYF.

The chain links TRBV5-1 to TRBJ2-3; D gene uncertain. The CDR3 is 15 amino acids. Germline V gene lookup returns CDR1 SGHRS and CDR2 YFSETQ. Trimming stripped 4 bases from V and 2 bases from J, with 14 bases between. The CDR3 region has the DNA TGCGCCAGCAGCACGTCCGTTTCGCACACAGATACGCAGTATTTT. This sequence encodes CASSTSVSHTDTQYF. The whole variable domain, remainder taken from reference TRBV5-1 and TRBJ2-3, is KAGVTQTPRYLIKTRGQQVTLSCSPISGHRSVSWYQQTPGQGLQFLFEYFSETQRNKGNFPGRFSGRQFSNSRSEMNVSTLELGDSALYLCASSTSVSHTDTQYFGPGTRLTVL.

V gene TRBV24-1 combines with J gene TRBJ2-5, with 11 positions matching TRBD2. In germline, CDR1 is KGHDR, CDR2 SFDVKD. The CDR3 length is 16 residues. J lost 3 bases, V lost 2 bases, and 4 bases had no gene match. CDR3 sequence (DNA): TGTGCCACCAGTGATTCTGGGACTAGCGGAAAAGAGACCCAGTACTTC. Its protein product is CATSDSGTSGKETQYF.

The chain combines TRBV5-6 with TRBJ2-1; tentatively, D is TRBD2 (5 bases). There are 15 residues in the CDR3. The V gene lost 4 bases and the J gene lost 6 bases, with 17 bases spanning the gap. Germline assignment: CDR1 SGHDT and CDR2 YYEEEE. The CDR3 bases are TGTGCCAGCAGCCCCCCGAGGCCGCGGGCCAATGAGCAGTTCTTC. Translation: CASSPPRPRANEQFF.